Only one count was recorded for the clone carrying this T cell receptor (beta chain). What it recognizes is unknown. The data were obtained in a study of T cell repertoires in cytomegalovirus infection. About the study: Used in the study were CMV epitopes, some recently identified and HLA-C-restricted, others well-studied and HLA-B-restricted. From public TCR beta signatures came an indication of both CMV infection and matching HLA type. General study points: Clonotype analysis showed dominance of the ex vivo response by HLA-C-restricted CMV-specific TCR beta clonotypes. Carriage of CMV together with the relevant HLA was identifiable through cumulative public TCR beta family frequency.

TCRdb called the reads again in MiXCR, with one record for every CDR3 protein. The table includes about 220,000 distinct CDR3 sequences, about 38% detected once. CDR1 is SNHLY and CDR2 is FYNNEI in the germline V gene. The CDR3 covers 11 residues. V lost 7 bases and J lost 8, with 11 bases in between. This sequence was found in a human donor in good health (CMV status not recorded). Some clones in this sample may be carry-over from other donors' samples. The chain combines TRBV2 with TRBJ1-2; tentative D call: TRBD1 (6 bases). Material: CD8+ T cells from cultured PBMCs, obtained from culture after CMV antigen stimulation. This chain's CDR3 is CASTGQSGYTF. CDR3 bases: TGTGCCAGCACCGGACAGTCAGGCTACACCTTC.